This T cell receptor beta chain appears in the sequencing data of a study of blood T cell repertoires in COVID-19. Sequenced by immunoSEQ multiplex PCR; TCRdb stores in-frame clones only, minus some. The sample carries roughly 350,000 clones, over 70% recorded once. V dropped 1 base and J dropped 3; count of bases not matched to a gene: 1. The germline CDR1 and CDR2 sequences are MNHEY and SVGAGI. The CDR3 totals 14 residues. The sample comprised peripheral blood. V usage is TRBV6-5 and J usage is TRBJ2-7; 9 nucleotides agree with TRBD1. The sequence was obtained from a woman aged 45-60 years with COVID-19, enrolled during active disease. The CDR3 is CASSYWGQGYEQYF. For the CDR3, the DNA is TGTGCCAGCAGTTACTGGGGACAGGGCTACGAGCAGTACTTC.